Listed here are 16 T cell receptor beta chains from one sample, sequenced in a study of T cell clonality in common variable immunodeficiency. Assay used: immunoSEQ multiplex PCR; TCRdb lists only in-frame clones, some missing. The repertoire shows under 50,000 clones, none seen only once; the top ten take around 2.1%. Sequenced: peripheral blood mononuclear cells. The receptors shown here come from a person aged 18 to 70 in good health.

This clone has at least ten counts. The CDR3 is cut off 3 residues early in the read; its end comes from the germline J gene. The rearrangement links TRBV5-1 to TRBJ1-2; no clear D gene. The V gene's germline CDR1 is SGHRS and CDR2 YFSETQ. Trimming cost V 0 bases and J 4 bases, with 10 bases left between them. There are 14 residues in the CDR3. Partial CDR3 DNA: TGCGCCAGCAGCTTGGCCCCAGGTAGCTATGGC. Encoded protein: CASSLAPGSYG. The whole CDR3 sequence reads CASSLAPGSYGYTF.

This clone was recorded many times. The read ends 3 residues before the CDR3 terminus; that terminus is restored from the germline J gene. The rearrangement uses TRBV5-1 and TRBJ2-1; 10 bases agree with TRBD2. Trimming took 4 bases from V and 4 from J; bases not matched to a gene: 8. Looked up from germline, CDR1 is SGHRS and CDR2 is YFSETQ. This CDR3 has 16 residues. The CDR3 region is CASSPTSGPTYNEQFF. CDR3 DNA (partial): TGCGCCAGCAGCCCGACTAGCGGGCCGACGTACAATGAG. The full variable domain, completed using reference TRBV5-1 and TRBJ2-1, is KAGVTQTPRYLIKTRGQQVTLSCSPISGHRSVSWYQQTPGQGLQFLFEYFSETQRNKGNFPGRFSGRQFSNSRSEMNVSTLELGDSALYLCASSPTSGPTYNEQFFGPGTRLTVL.

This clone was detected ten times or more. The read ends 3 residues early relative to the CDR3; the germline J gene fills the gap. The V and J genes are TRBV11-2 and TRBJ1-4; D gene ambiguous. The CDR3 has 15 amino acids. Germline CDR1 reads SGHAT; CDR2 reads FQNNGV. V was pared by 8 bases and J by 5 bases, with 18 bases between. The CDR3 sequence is CASGRRSGLNEKLFF. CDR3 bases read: TGTGCCAGCGGCCGTAGATCCGGACTAAATGAAAAA.

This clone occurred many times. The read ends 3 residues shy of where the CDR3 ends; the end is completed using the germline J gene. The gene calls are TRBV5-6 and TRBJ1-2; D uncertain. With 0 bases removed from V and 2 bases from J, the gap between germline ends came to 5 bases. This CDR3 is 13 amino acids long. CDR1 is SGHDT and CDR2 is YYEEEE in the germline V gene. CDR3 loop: CASSLEANYGYTF. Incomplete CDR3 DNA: TGTGCCAGCAGCTTGGAGGCAAACTATGGC.

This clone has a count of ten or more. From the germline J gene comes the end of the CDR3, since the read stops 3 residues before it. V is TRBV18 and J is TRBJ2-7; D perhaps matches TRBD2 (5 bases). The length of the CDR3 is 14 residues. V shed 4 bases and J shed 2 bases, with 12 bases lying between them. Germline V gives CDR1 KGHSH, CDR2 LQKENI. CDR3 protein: CASSRAQAAYEQYF. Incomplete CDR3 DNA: TGTGCCAGCTCACGAGCTCAAGCGGCCTACGAG.

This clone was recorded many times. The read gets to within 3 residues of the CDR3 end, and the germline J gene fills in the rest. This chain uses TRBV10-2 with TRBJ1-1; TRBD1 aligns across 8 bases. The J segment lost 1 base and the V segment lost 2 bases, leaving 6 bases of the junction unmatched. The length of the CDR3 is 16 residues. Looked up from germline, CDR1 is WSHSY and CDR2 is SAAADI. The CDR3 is CASSEGAGGSNTEAFF. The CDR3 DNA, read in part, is TGCGCCAGCAGTGAGGGGGCAGGGGGCTCGAACACTGAA.

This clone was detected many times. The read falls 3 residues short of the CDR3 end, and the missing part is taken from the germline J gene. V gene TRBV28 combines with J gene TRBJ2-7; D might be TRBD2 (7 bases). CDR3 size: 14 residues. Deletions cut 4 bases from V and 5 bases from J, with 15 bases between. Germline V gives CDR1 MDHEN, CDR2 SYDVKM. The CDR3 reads CASSSPGGLDEQYF. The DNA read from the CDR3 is TGTGCCAGCAGTTCCCCCGGGGGGCTGGACGAG. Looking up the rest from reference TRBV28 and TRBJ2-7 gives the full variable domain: DVKVTQSSRYLVKRTGEKVFLECVQDMDHENMFWYRQDPGLGLRLIYFSYDVKMKEKGDIPEGYSVSREKKERFSLILESASTNQTSMYLCASSSPGGLDEQYFGPGTRLTVT.

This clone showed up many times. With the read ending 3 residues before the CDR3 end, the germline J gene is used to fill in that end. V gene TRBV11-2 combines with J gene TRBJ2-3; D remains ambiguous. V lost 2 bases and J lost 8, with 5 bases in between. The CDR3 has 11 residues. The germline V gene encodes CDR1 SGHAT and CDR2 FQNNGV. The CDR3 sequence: CASSLTGTQYF. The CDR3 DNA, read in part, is TGTGCCAGCAGCTTAACTGGTACG.

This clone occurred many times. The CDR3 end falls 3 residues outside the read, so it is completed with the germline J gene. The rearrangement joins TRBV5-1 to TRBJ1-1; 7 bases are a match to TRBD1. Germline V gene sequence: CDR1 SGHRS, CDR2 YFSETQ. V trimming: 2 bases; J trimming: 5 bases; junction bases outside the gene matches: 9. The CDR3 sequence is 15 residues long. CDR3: CASSFDRVDATEAFF. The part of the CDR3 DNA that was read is TGCGCCAGCAGCTTTGACAGGGTAGATGCAACTGAA. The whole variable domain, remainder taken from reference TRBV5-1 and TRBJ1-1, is KAGVTQTPRYLIKTRGQQVTLSCSPISGHRSVSWYQQTPGQGLQFLFEYFSETQRNKGNFPGRFSGRQFSNSRSEMNVSTLELGDSALYLCASSFDRVDATEAFFGQGTRLTVV.

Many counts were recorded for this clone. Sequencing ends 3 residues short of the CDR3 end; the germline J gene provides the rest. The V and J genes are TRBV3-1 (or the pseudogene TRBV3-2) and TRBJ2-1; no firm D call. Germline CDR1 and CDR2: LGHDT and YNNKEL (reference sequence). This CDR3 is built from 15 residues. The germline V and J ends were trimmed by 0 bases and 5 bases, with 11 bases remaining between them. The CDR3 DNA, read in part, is TGTGCCAGCAGCCAAGACAGTACCCCACACAATGAG. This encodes CASSQDSTPHNE. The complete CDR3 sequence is CASSQDSTPHNEQFF.

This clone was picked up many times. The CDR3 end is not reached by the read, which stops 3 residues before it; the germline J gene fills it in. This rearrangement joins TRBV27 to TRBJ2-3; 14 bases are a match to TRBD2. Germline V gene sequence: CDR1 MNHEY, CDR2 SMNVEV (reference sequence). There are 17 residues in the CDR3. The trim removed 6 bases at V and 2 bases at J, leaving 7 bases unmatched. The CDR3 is CASSRTSGGTITDTQYF. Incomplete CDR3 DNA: TGTGCCAGCAGCCGGACTAGCGGGGGGACGATCACAGATACG.

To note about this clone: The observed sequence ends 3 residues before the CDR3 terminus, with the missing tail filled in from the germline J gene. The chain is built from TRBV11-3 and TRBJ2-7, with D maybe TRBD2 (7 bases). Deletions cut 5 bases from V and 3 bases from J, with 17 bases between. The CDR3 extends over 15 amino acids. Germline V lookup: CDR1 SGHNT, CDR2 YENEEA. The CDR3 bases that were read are TGTGCCAGCAGCCCAGGCCGGGGGGCTAGCTACGAG. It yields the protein CASSPGRGASYE. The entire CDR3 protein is CASSPGRGASYEQYF.

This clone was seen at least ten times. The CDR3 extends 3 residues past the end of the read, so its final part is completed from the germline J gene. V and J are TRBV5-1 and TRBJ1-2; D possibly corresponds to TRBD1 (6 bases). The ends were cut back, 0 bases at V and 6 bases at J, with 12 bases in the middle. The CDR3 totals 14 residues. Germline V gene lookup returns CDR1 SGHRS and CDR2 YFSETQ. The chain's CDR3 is CASSLAPGENGYTF. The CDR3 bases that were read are TGCGCCAGCAGCTTGGCCCCAGGGGAAAATGGC.

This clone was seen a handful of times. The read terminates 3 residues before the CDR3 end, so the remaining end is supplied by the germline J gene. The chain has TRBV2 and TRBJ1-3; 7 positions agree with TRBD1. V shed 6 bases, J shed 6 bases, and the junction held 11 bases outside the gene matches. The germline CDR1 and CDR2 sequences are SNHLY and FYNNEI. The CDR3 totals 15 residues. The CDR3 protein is CASSTARGYENTIYF. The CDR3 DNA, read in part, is TGTGCCAGCAGCACGGCCAGGGGGTACGAAAACACC.

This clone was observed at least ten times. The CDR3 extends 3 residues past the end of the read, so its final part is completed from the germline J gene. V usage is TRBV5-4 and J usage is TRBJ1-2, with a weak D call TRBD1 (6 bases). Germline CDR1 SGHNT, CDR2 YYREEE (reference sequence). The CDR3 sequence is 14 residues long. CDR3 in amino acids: CASSLTGSGEGYTF. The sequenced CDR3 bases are TGTGCCAGCAGCTTGACAGGGTCGGGTGAAGGC.

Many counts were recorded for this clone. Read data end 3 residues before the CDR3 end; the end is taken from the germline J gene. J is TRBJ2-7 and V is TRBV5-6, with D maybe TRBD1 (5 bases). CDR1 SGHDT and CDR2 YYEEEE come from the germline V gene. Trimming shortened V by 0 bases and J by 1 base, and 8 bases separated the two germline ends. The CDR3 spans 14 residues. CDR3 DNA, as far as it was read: TGTGCCAGCAGCTTGGGGGGCGCTTCCTACGAG. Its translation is CASSLGGASYE. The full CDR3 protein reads CASSLGGASYEQYF.